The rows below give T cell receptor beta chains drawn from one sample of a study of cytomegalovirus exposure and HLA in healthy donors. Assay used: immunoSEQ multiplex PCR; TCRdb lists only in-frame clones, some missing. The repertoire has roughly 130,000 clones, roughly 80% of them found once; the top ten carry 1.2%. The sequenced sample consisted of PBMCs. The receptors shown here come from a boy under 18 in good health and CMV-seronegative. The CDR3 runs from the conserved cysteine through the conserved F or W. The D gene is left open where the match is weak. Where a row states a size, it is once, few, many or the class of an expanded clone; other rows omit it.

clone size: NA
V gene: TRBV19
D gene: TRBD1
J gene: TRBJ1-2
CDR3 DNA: TGTGCCAGTAGTCTACTAAACCGGGACAGGGGGCAAGGCTACACCTTC
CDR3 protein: CASSLLNRDRGQGYTF

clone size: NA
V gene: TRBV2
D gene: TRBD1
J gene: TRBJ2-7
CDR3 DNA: TGTGCCAGCAGTGAAGGGCCGTCAGGGGGCTCATACGAGCAGTACTTC
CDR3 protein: CASSEGPSGGSYEQYF

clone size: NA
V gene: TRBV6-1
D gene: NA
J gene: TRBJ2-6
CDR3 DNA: TGTGCCAGCAGCGATGGGACATCCGGGGCCAACGTCCTGACTTTC
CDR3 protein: CASSDGTSGANVLTF

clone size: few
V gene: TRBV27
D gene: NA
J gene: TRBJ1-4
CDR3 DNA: TGTGCCAGCAGTTTTTTTTCGGAGGTCGGGGGGTCTGAAAAACTGTTTTTT
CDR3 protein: CASSFFSEVGGSEKLFF

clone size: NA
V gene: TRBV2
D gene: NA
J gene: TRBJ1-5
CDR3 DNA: TGTGCCAGCAGTCCCCGGGCAGGGCTCAATCAGCCCCAGCATTTT
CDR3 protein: CASSPRAGLNQPQHF

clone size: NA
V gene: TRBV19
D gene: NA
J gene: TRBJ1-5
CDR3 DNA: TGTGCCAGTAGTATATTTCTGGGAGATCAGCCCCAGCATTTT
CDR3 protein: CASSIFLGDQPQHF

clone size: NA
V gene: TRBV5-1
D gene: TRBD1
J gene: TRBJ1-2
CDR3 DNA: TGCGCCAGCAGCCCAGACAGGGGTAACTATGGCTACACCTTC
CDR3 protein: CASSPDRGNYGYTF

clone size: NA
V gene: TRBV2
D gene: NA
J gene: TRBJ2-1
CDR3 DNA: TGTGCCAGCAGTGACGGTAGCTCCTACAATGAGCAGTTCTTC
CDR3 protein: CASSDGSSYNEQFF

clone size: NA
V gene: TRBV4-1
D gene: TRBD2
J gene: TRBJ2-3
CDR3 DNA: TGCGCCAGCAGCTCCGGACTAGCGGGAGTGGGTACGCAGTATTTT
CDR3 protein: CASSSGLAGVGTQYF

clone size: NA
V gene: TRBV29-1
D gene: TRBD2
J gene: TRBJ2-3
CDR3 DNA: TGCAGCGTTGGACTAGCGGGAGGGACGACAGATACGCAGTATTTT
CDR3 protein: CSVGLAGGTTDTQYF

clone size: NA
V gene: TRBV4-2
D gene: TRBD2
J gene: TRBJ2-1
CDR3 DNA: TGTGCCAGCAGCCAAGCGGGACTAGGGGCAAATGAGCAGTTCTTC
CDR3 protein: CASSQAGLGANEQFF

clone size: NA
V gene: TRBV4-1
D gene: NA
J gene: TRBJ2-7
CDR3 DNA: TGCGCCAGCAGCCATCCTTTCGAGGGCGAGCAGTACTTC
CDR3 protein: CASSHPFEGEQYF

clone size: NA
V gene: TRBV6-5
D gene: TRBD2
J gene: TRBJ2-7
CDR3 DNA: TGTGCCAGCAGTTACTCTTCCGGGGCGGGAGGCTACGAGCAGTACTTC
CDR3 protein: CASSYSSGAGGYEQYF

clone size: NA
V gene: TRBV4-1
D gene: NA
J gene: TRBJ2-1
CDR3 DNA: TGCGCCAGCAGGCACAGGGACGCCTACAATGAGCAGTTCTTC
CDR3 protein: CASRHRDAYNEQFF

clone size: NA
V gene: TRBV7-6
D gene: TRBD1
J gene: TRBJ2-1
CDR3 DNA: TGTGCCAGCAGCGATCCACAGGGGAAAGGGGACAATGAGCAGTTCTTC
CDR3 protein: CASSDPQGKGDNEQFF

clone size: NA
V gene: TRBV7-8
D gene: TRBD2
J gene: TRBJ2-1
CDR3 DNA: TGTGCCAGCAGCTTAGGGCTAGCGGGAGGCAATGAGCAGTTCTTC
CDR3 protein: CASSLGLAGGNEQFF

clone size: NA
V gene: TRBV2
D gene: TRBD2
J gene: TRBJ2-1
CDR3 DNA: TGTGCCACATACCCGGGACTAGCGGACAATGAGCAGTTCTTC
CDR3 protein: CATYPGLADNEQFF

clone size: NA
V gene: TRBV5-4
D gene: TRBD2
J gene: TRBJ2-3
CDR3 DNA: TGTGCCAGCAGCTTTTCTAGCGGGAGCACAGATACGCAGTATTTT
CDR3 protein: CASSFSSGSTDTQYF

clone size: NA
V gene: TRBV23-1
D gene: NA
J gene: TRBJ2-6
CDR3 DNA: TGCGCCAGCAGTCAACGGCAGGTGCGATCCTTTACTGGGGCCAACGTCCTGACTTTC
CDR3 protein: CASSQRQVRSFTGANVLTF

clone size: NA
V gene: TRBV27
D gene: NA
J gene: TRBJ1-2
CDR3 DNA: TGTGCCAGCAGTTTTTTCGCTCCCATGGGCAGCATCGATGGCTACACCTTC
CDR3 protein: CASSFFAPMGSIDGYTF

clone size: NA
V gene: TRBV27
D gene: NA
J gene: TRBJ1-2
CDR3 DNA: TGTGCCAGCAGTTCGGGTTCCGGTAGCCATGGCTACACCTTC
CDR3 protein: CASSSGSGSHGYTF

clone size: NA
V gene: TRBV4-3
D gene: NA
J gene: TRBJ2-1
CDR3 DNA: TGCGCCAGCAGCCAAGATAAAGCGGGCGATTACAATGAGCAGTTCTTC
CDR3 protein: CASSQDKAGDYNEQFF

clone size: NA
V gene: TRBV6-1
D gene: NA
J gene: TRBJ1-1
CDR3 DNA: TGTGCCAGCAGGGCCGGACAGTACACTGAAGCTTTCTTT
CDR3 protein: CASRAGQYTEAFF

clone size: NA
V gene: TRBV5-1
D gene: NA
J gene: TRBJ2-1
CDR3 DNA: TGCGCCAGCAGTTTCGACAGTACCAATGAGCAGTTCTTC
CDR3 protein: CASSFDSTNEQFF

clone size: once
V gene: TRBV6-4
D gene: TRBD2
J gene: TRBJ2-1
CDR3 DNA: TGTGCCAGCAGAAATAGACTAGCTCGAGGCGATGAGCAGTTCTTC
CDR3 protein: CASRNRLARGDEQFF

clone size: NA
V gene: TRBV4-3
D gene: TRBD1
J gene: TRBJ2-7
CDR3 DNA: TGCGCCAGCAGCCCCTGGCGGACAGGGGCTTCCGAGCAGTACTTC
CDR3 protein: CASSPWRTGASEQYF

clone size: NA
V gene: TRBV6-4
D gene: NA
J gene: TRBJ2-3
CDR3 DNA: TGTGCCTCCAGTCGGAGGGGGCTGCCAGATACGCAGTATTTT
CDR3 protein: CASSRRGLPDTQYF

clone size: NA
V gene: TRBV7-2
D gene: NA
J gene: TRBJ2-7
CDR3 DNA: TGTGCCAGCAGCTTAGCGGCCAGTGTCTCCTACGAGCAGTACTTC
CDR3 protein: CASSLAASVSYEQYF

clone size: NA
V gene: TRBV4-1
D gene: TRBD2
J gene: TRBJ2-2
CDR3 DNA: TGCGCCAGCAGCCAAGATCAGTCACTAGCGAAGGAGGGCGGGGAGCTGTTTTTT
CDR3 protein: CASSQDQSLAKEGGELFF

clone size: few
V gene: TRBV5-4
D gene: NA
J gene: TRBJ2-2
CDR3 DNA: TGTGCCAGCAGCCCCGACTCAGACACCGGGGAGCTGTTTTTT
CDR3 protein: CASSPDSDTGELFF

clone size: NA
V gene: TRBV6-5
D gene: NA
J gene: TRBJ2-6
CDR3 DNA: TGTGCCAGCTTTTTCAACTCTGGGGCCAACGTCCTGACTTTC
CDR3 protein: CASFFNSGANVLTF

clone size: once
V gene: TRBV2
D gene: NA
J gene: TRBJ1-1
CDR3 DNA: TGTGCCAGCAGTCAAACCTTTTGGACAGCTAGGACTGAAGCTTTCTTT
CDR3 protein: CASSQTFWTARTEAFF

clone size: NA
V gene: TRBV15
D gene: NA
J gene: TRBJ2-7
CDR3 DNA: TGTGCCACCAGCAGAGATCTTGCGGAAAAGACCTACGAGCAGTACTTC
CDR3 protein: CATSRDLAEKTYEQYF

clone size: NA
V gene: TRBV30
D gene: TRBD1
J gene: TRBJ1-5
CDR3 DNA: TGTGCCTGGGGACAGGTTTCCGGGGCCCAGCATTTT
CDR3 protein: CAWGQVSGAQHF

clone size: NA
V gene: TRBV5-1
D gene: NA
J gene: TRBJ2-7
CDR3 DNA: TGCGCCAGCAGCTTAATGAATAGATCGGCGGTGGATTACAACTCCTACGAGCAGTACTTC
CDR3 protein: CASSLMNRSAVDYNSYEQYF

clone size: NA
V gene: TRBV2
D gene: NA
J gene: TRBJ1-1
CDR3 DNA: TGTGCCAGCAGTCTTGGGGCCGGACAAAGCCGTATGAACACTGAAGCTTTCTTT
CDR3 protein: CASSLGAGQSRMNTEAFF

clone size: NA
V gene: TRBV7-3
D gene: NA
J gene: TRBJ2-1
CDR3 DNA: TGTGCCAGCAGCTTAGGGGGCGAGCAGTTCTTC
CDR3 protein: CASSLGGEQFF